This T cell receptor (beta chain) was sequenced in a study of blood T cell repertoires in COVID-19. In the study overall: Sources were T cells, B-cell-depleted T cells, or PBMCs; the material itself was cDNA or gDNA.

This clone was observed a few times. The CDR3 covers 12 residues. In germline, CDR1 is LNHNV, CDR2 YYDKDF (reference sequence). The V gene lost 6 bases and the J gene lost 6 bases, with 6 bases spanning the gap. In the source study's methods: The authors estimated nucleated cell counts from reference gene primer amplification. TCRdb's table, derived via immunoSEQ multiplex PCR, lists solely in-frame clones and lacks some. V and J calls plus clone size are reproduced from that table; the DNA served to infer D and trimming. The table has almost 500,000 clones, more than 85% seen once. This study enrolled people aged about 18 to 100 from 20 to 25 US geographic areas.

The sample consisted of PBMCs or T cells enriched from blood (not recorded which). This sequence was found in a woman aged 60-75 years who had recovered from COVID-19. The gene calls are TRBV15 and TRBJ1-6, with D hard to call. CDR3 amino acids: CATRRFNSPLHF. Written as DNA, the CDR3 is TGTGCCACCAGACGGTTTAATTCACCCCTCCACTTT.